This T cell receptor beta chain stems from a study of shared clonotypes between healthy human individuals. Study observations and caveats: Read depth was anticipated to influence clonotype sharing among donors.

The authors ran unsorted PBMC replicate PCRs on 250 to 350 ng DNA, about 31,000 T cell genomes. Only in-frame clones appear in the TCRdb table, and some are missing; sequencing was by immunoSEQ multiplex PCR. The sample consists of fewer than 650,000 clones, 60% to 85% of them appearing once. On this clone: Its antigen is as yet unknown.

This CDR3 has 15 residues. The V gene's germline CDR1 is SGHVS and CDR2 FNYEAQ. The J segment lost 8 bases and the V segment lost 5 bases, leaving 12 bases of the junction unmatched. This receptor was taken from a middle-aged woman in good health. Some clones in this sample may be carry-over from other donors' samples. Material for sequencing was PBMCs. This rearrangement joins TRBV7-6 to TRBJ1-1, with 9 bases identical to TRBD1. This CDR3 reads CASSAQDRGLGEAFF. Written as DNA, the CDR3 is TGTGCCAGCAGCGCCCAGGACAGGGGCCTCGGGGAAGCTTTCTTT.